The sequence of this TCR beta chain was determined in a study of blood T cell repertoires in COVID-19. Clones were sequenced by immunoSEQ multiplex PCR, and TCRdb holds only the in-frame ones, with some missing. The table includes roughly 240,000 clones, more than 70% detected once. All enrollees were roughly 18 to 90 years old and from fewer than 30 US areas. The sequenced sample consisted of PBMCs or T cells enriched from blood (not recorded which). The receptor comes from a woman in her 40s with acute COVID-19.

CDR3 residues: CASSFKNTEAFF. For the CDR3, the DNA is TGTGCCAGCAGCTTCAAGAACACTGAAGCTTTCTTT. The V gene is TRBV11-3, the J gene TRBJ1-1; D gene unclear. Germline V gives CDR1 SGHNT, CDR2 YENEEA. V was clipped by 3 bases and J by 1 base, with 3 bases between them. This CDR3 has 12 amino acids.